This T cell receptor beta chain came from a study of cytomegalovirus exposure and HLA in healthy donors. PCR involved 60 Vbeta and 13 Jbeta primers. The data were produced by immunoSEQ multiplex PCR, yet TCRdb's version contains in-frame clones alone and is incomplete. The sample has about 100,000 clones, around 74% seen once; the top ten hold 6.5% to 9%. Concerning this clone itself: In the same sample, other DNA sequences code for this CDR3.

CDR1 and CDR2 from the germline V gene are SGHRS and YFSETQ. The V gene lost 0 bases and the J gene lost 5 bases, with 5 bases spanning the gap. This CDR3 spans 12 amino acids. The source is a man aged 35-49 years in good health and CMV-seropositive. The chain links TRBV5-1 to TRBJ2-5; D is uncertain. The sequenced material came from PBMCs. CDR3 nucleotides: TGCGCCAGCAGCTTGGCGTCGGAGACCCAGTACTTC. Translating it yields CASSLASETQYF.